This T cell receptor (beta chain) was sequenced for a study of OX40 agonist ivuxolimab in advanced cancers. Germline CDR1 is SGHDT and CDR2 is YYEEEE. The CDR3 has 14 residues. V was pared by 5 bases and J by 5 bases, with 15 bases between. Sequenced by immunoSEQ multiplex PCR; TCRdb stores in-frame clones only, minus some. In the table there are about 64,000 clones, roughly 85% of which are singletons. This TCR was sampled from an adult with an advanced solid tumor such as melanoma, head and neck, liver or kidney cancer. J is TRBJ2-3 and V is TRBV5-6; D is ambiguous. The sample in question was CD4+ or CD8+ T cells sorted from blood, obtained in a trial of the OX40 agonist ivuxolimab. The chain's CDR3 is CASRTGRSGDTQYF. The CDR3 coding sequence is TGTGCCAGCAGAACGGGTCGGTCGGGAGATACGCAGTATTTT.